Below are 20 T cell receptor beta chains sequenced from a single sample in a study of tumor-infiltrating lymphocytes in primary liver carcinoma (dated by TCRdb to 2017 to 2019). The reads were generated on an Illumina HiSeq 2500. Starting from about 500 ng total RNA, TCRbeta-specific cDNA was produced by reverse transcription with a constant-region primer and ProtoScript II reverse transcriptase. Three nested multiplex PCR rounds, following a slightly modified ARM-PCR procedure, were used to build the TCRbeta libraries. The first two PCR rounds used multiplex TRBV1-TRBV30 forward primers with a Cbeta reverse primer, each for about 10 cycles. TCRdb's own reprocessing of the public reads used fastp at Q25 and MiXCR and kept productive beta chains. Identical CDR3 protein sequences are pooled into one entry, listed with their most common genes and DNA. Here the sample has roughly 22,000 distinct CDR3 sequences; 80% occur a single time. Approximately 34% of the sample is in the top ten clones.

Without any cell sorting, total RNA and DNA were extracted together from around 20-30 mg of bulk tissue using the AllPrep DNA/RNA mini kit. Material for sequencing was liver tumor tissue from sampling region 2. The cell subset or site label for this specimen denotes: tumor region T2, inferior pole. Receptor source: a woman aged 25 to 39 with primary liver carcinoma and hepatitis B virus infection.

Comment on this clonotype: At one end, the junction sequence differs from germline, possibly due to a read error. The chain couples TRBV6-5 to TRBJ2-7; possible D gene TRBD2, 5 bases. There are 13 residues in the CDR3. Looked up from germline, CDR1 is MNHEY and CDR2 is SVGAGI. CDR3 sequence: CANCYDSDYEQYF. The CDR3 region has the DNA TGTGCCAACTGTTACGACTCAGACTACGAGCAGTACTTT.

This clonotype was observed many times. V and J are TRBV7-9 and TRBJ2-7; D not certain. Germline V gives CDR1 SEHNR, CDR2 FQNEAQ (reference sequence). This CDR3 is built from 12 residues. V lost 1 base to trimming and J lost 5 bases, with 6 bases between them. CDR3 sequence: CASSLVPNEQYF. The CDR3 DNA follows: TGTGCCAGCAGCTTAGTTCCCAACGAGCAGTACTTC.

As for this clonotype: One end of the junction does not line up with germline, which may come from a read error. The chain carries TRBV12-3 or TRBV12-4 and TRBJ2-5, with D perhaps given as TRBD1 or TRBD2 (5 bases each). The CDR3 contains 15 residues. CDR3 nucleotide sequence: TGTGCCTGCAGCACCTACCCAGGGAGCGAAGAAACCCAGTACTTC. Its protein product is CACSTYPGSEETQYF.

On this clonotype: One end of the junction does not line up with germline, which may come from a read error. The chain employs TRBV6-6 and TRBJ2-3, with no clear D. Looked up from germline, CDR1 is MNHNY and CDR2 is SVGAGI (reference sequence). This CDR3 has 17 amino acids. The DNA for the CDR3 is TGTGTCAGCAATTACCAGAACGGACCTCGACGCACAGATACGCAGTATTTT. As protein: CVSNYQNGPRRTDTQYF.

This rearrangement joins TRBV11-2 to TRBJ2-3; D uncertain. The CDR3 is 15 amino acids. CDR1 and CDR2 (germline): SGHAT, FQNNGV. Trimming removed 6 bases from V and 0 bases from J, with 13 bases in between. The CDR3 reads CASRPTASSTDTQYF. CDR3 sequence (DNA): TGTGCCAGCAGGCCGACGGCGTCTAGCACAGATACGCAGTATTTT.

This clonotype ranks as medium-sized. The rearrangement joins TRBV5-6 to TRBJ1-3, with 9 bases aligning to TRBD1. Germline CDR1 reads SGHDT; CDR2 reads YYEEEE. V gave up 4 bases and J gave up 1 base; unmatched junction bases: 3. The CDR3 contains 15 residues. CDR3 bases: TGTGCCAGCAGCGCCGGGACAGGGTCTGGAAACACCATATATTTT. It yields the protein CASSAGTGSGNTIYF.

Turning to this clonotype: No conserved phenylalanine or tryptophan ends this CDR3, so it is likely a read error. The chain joins TRBV30 to TRBJ2-5; D not resolved. This CDR3 is built from 15 residues. In germline, CDR1 is GTSNPN, CDR2 SVGIG (reference sequence). The V end lost 4 bases, the J end lost 4 bases, and 19 bases lay between the germline ends. Written as DNA, the CDR3 is TGTGCCTGGAAGGTCTTGGACGCGGCCCTAGAGACCCAGTACTAC. This translates into CAWKVLDAALETQYY.

J is TRBJ2-1 and V is TRBV28, with D possibly being TRBD1 or TRBD2 (5 bases each). With 4 bases removed from V and 11 bases from J, the gap between germline ends came to 27 bases. CDR3 size: 17 residues. Germline CDR1 and CDR2: MDHEN and SYDVKM. CDR3 sequence: CASSSPLGTSSCIKQFF. DNA of the CDR3: TGTGCCAGCAGTTCACCGTTGGGGACCAGCTCCTGCATTAAGCAGTTCTTC.

This clonotype was observed many times. A much larger clone lies a single base off, so this may be a read error. The CDR3 loop is CASSRQGGLFALHF. CDR3 nucleotides: TGCGCCAGCAGCCGACAGGGGGGACTCTTTGCCCTCCACTTT. This rearrangement joins TRBV5-1 to TRBJ1-6, with 9 bases matching TRBD1. Germline V gives CDR1 SGHRS, CDR2 YFSETQ. The CDR3 covers 14 residues. J gave up 14 bases and V 4 bases, and 10 bases lay outside the gene matches.

Concerning this clonotype itself: This likely comes from a read error, as the CDR3 has no conserved phenylalanine or tryptophan at its end. This rearrangement joins TRBV28 to TRBJ2-2, with TRBD2 as a possible D gene (6 bases). CDR3 length: 16 amino acids. Germline CDR1 is MDHEN and CDR2 is SYDVKM. CDR3 in DNA: TGTGCCAGCAGTTTATGCGGGAGCTGTCGCACCGGGAAGCTGTTTTCT. Its protein is CASSLCGSCRTGKLFS.

Remarks on this clonotype: An end of the junction differs from the germline gene, which may be a read error. The rearrangement joins TRBV28 to TRBJ2-2, with D perhaps TRBD2 (6 bases). Germline values: CDR1 MDHEN, CDR2 SYDVKM. The CDR3 runs to 14 residues. The CDR3 DNA sequence: TGTGCCAGCTATAGGCGGGGATATGGCGGGAAGCTGTTTTTC. This translates into CASYRRGYGGKLFF.

The V call is TRBV5-8, the J call TRBJ2-6; D remains ambiguous. The CDR3 contains 16 residues. CDR1 is SGHTS, CDR2 YDEGEE, per germline. Trimming removed 7 bases at V and 0 bases at J, with 14 bases between. CDR3 protein: CASAMTSFSGANVLTF. The CDR3 DNA reads TGTGCCAGCGCCATGACGAGCTTCTCTGGGGCCAACGTCCTGACTTTC. The variable domain in full, completed from reference TRBV5-8 and TRBJ2-6, reads EAGVTQSPTHLIKTRGQQATLRCSPISGHTSVYWYQQALGLGLQFLLWYDEGEERNRGNFPPRFSGRQFPNYSSELNVNALELEDSALYLCASAMTSFSGANVLTFGAGSRLTVL.

In regard to this clonotype: The junction departs from germline at one end; a sequencing error may be responsible. The chain carries TRBV5-6 and TRBJ2-2; perhaps TRBD2 as D (5 bases). Germline V gene lookup returns CDR1 SGHDT and CDR2 YYEEEE. The CDR3 consists of 15 residues. The CDR3 DNA follows: TGCACCAACAGCTTGGCACCCAGAGTCACCGGGGAGTTGTTTTTT. Translating gives CTNSLAPRVTGELFF.

There are a few counts of this clonotype. One junction end does not reproduce the germline sequence, and a read error may be involved. The chain joins TRBV5-6 to TRBJ2-7; 8 bases line up with TRBD1. This CDR3 contains 13 residues. CDR1 is SGHDT and CDR2 is YYEEEE in the germline V gene. The CDR3 is CVSNLRTGLSQYF. CDR3 coding DNA: TGTGTCAGCAACCTACGGACAGGGCTATCGCAGTACTTC.

This chain links TRBV28 with TRBJ2-1, with 7 positions matching TRBD2. The V gene's germline CDR1 is MDHEN and CDR2 SYDVKM. The CDR3 totals 17 residues. The V segment lost 11 bases and the J segment 5 bases; nucleotides outside the gene matches: 21. The CDR3 DNA reads as TGTGCCGGCGCCCACTACGGGGGAGGGCTGTCCCACAATGAGCAGTTCTTC. This encodes CAGAHYGGGLSHNEQFF.

Of note for this clonotype: Mismatch with germline at one junction end may stem from a read error. The gene calls are TRBV10-3 and TRBJ2-3; 10 bases agree with TRBD1. The CDR3 is 15 amino acids. In germline, CDR1 is ENHRY, CDR2 SYGVKD. CDR3 amino acids: CAVSEPGTGADTQYF. The CDR3 DNA sequence: TGTGCCGTTAGTGAACCCGGGACAGGGGCCGATACGCAGTACTTT.

For this clonotype: Compared with germline, one end of the junction differs, possibly owing to a read error. The chain employs TRBV5-6 and TRBJ2-7, with D possibly being TRBD1 (6 bases). The CDR3 is 15 residues long. Germline values: CDR1 SGHDT, CDR2 YYEEEE. DNA for the CDR3: TGTGCCAGCAGCTTGAATACAGGGAGATCCTACGAGCGGTACTTC. Encoded protein: CASSLNTGRSYERYF.

The chain combines TRBV7-9 with TRBJ1-5; D is perhaps TRBD2 (6 bases). The J call is in doubt because the DNA end fits TRBJ2-3 better. CDR1 and CDR2 from the germline V gene are SEHNR and FQNEAQ (reference sequence). The CDR3 runs to 14 residues. Written as DNA, the CDR3 is TGTGCCAGCAGCCTCCGGGGGAACAATCAGCCCCAGTATTTT. Translating gives CASSLRGNNQPQYF.

With regard to this clonotype: The junction differs from germline at one of its ends, possibly a read error. The gene calls are TRBV6-2 or TRBV6-3 and TRBJ2-7; 10 bases match TRBD2. CDR1 and CDR2 (germline): MNHEY, SVGEGT. The CDR3 is 15 amino acids. DNA of the CDR3: TGTGCCAACAGCCAATTAGCGGGAGGACTTTACGAGCAGCACTTC. Amino acid sequence: CANSQLAGGLYEQHF.

Turning to this clonotype: The conserved final phenylalanine or tryptophan is absent from the CDR3, which likely points to a read error. No DNA is shown, since the ends of the CDR3 on it are uncertain; the CDR3 is the one TCRdb lists. The V call is TRBV11-3, the J call TRBJ2-2; TRBD2 is taken as the D call from the table, unchecked against the DNA. Ends included, the CDR3 has 20 residues. From germline, CDR1 is SGHNT and CDR2 YENEEA. This CDR3 is CANSLRRTSGRAGKGGELFY.